This paragraph covers one T cell receptor beta chain sequence. The CDR3 loop spans 12 amino acids. Trimming shortened V by 3 bases and J by 0 bases, and 1 base separated the two germline ends. Germline CDR1 reads SGHTA; CDR2 reads FQGTGA. These data are taken from a study of long-term antiretroviral therapy in people with HIV. A v3.0 immunoSEQ assay was performed at survey level. Method: immunoSEQ multiplex PCR; TCRdb's copy keeps in-frame clones and lacks some. The sample yields 25,000 to 35,000 clones, approximately 88% seen once. The material sequenced was unsorted PBMCs, taken almost 2.9 years after starting antiretroviral therapy. This TCR was recovered from a man aged 30 to 45 with HIV. The chain has TRBV7-3 and TRBJ2-3; the D is unclear. CDR3 sequence (DNA): TGTGCCAGCAGCTTTAGCACAGATACGCAGTATTTT. Its protein product is CASSFSTDTQYF.